The 14 T cell receptor beta chains reported below all come from one sample, sequenced in a study of lymphopenia after photon versus proton radiotherapy. Some clones are missing from TCRdb's copy, which holds only in-frame ones; the method was immunoSEQ multiplex PCR. Of roughly 150,000 clones in the sample, around 85% are singletons; the top ten hold about 4.7%. This specimen consisted of peripheral blood, obtained from a patient treated with photon-based radiotherapy. These receptors all stem from a man aged 45-65 years with gastric cancer.

This chain joins TRBV2 and TRBJ2-1, with 7 bases fitting TRBD2. J was trimmed by 6 bases and V by 4 bases; bases with no gene match: 12. Germline V CDR1 and CDR2: SNHLY, FYNNEI. The CDR3 totals 16 residues. The CDR3 bases are TGTGCCAGCAGTGTTCGCCCAGCGGGAATGTCCAATGAGCAGTTCTTC. Its protein is CASSVRPAGMSNEQFF.

CDR3 in amino acids: CASSASGRYNEQFF. The CDR3 DNA is TGTGCCAGTAGTGCTAGCGGGAGATACAATGAGCAGTTCTTC. This chain uses TRBV19 with TRBJ2-1, with TRBD2 matching over 10 bases. The V segment lost 5 bases and the J segment 4 bases; nucleotides outside the gene matches: 2. The germline CDR1 and CDR2 sequences are LNHDA and SQIVND (reference sequence). The CDR3 totals 14 residues.

This sequence joins TRBV4-3 and TRBJ1-1; 7 bases fit TRBD1. The CDR3 extends over 18 amino acids. CDR1 and CDR2 (germline): LGHNA, YSLEER. Germline trimming cut 0 bases from V and 0 bases from J; bases unmatched to any gene: 10. Here the CDR3 reads CASSQELRDSHMNTEAFF. In nucleotides, the CDR3 is TGCGCCAGCAGCCAAGAGCTCCGGGACAGCCACATGAACACTGAAGCTTTCTTT.

This clone was seen only once. The gene calls are TRBV5-1 and TRBJ2-7; D uncertain. CDR1 and CDR2 from the germline V gene are SGHRS and YFSETQ. V shed 0 bases and J shed 4 bases, with 14 bases lying between them. The CDR3 contains 15 residues. The CDR3 region is CASSLVGYGTYEQYF. In DNA form, the CDR3 reads TGCGCCAGCAGCTTGGTGGGCTACGGTACATACGAGCAGTACTTC. Drawing the rest from reference TRBV5-1 and TRBJ2-7, the complete variable domain is KAGVTQTPRYLIKTRGQQVTLSCSPISGHRSVSWYQQTPGQGLQFLFEYFSETQRNKGNFPGRFSGRQFSNSRSEMNVSTLELGDSALYLCASSLVGYGTYEQYFGPGTRLTVT.

V usage is TRBV18 and J usage is TRBJ2-7, with D perhaps being TRBD1 or TRBD2 (5 bases each). This CDR3 is 15 amino acids long. V lost 3 bases, J lost 2 bases, and 14 bases lay in between. Per the germline V gene, CDR1 is KGHSH and CDR2 is LQKENI. The CDR3 DNA follows: TGTGCCAGCTCACCGGGTGCAGGGACCCCCTACGAGCAGTACTTC. It yields the protein CASSPGAGTPYEQYF.

This clone was seen just once. The V and J genes are TRBV7-2 and TRBJ2-7; D is possibly TRBD1 or TRBD2 (5 bases each). CDR1 SGHTA and CDR2 FQGNSA come from the germline V gene. Trimming removed 2 bases at V and 2 bases at J, with 16 bases between. The CDR3 consists of 16 residues. Here the CDR3 reads CASSLLGAGTPYEQYF. CDR3 nucleotide sequence: TGTGCCAGCAGCTTATTAGGGGCGGGTACACCCTACGAGCAGTACTTC.

CDR3: CAWRAGTGVRQPQHF. Written as DNA, the CDR3 is TGTGCCTGGAGGGCCGGGACAGGGGTCAGGCAGCCCCAGCATTTT. The V and J genes are TRBV30 and TRBJ1-5, with 10 bases lining up with TRBD1. V was clipped by 3 bases and J by 7 bases; unmatched bases: 9. The CDR3 is 15 residues long. Germline V lookup: CDR1 GTSNPN, CDR2 SVGIG (reference sequence).

V is TRBV4-1 and J is TRBJ2-3; perhaps TRBD2 as D (6 bases). Trimming took off 1 base at V and 3 bases at J, with 17 bases between the two ends. Germline V gives CDR1 MGHRA, CDR2 YSYEKL. The length of the CDR3 is 17 residues. CDR3 bases: TGCGCCAGCAGCCAAGGGTCCCGAGGACTATCTACAGATACGCAGTATTTT. It encodes CASSQGSRGLSTDTQYF.

The chain carries TRBV18 and TRBJ1-2; D is perhaps TRBD1 (6 bases). The germline V and J ends were trimmed by 6 bases and 10 bases, with 15 bases remaining between them. This CDR3 region has 12 residues. Per the germline V gene, CDR1 is KGHSH and CDR2 is LQKENI. The DNA of the CDR3 is TGTGCCAGCTCGTTAACAGGGAGCGACTACACCTTC. This gives the protein CASSLTGSDYTF. The variable domain in full, completed from reference TRBV18 and TRBJ1-2, reads NAGVMQNPRHLVRRRGQEARLRCSPMKGHSHVYWYRQLPEEGLKFMVYLQKENIIDESGMPKERFSAEFPKEGPSILRIQQVVRGDSAAYFCASSLTGSDYTFGSGTRLTVV.

Of note for this clone: Within the sample, other DNA sequences also encode this same CDR3. The rearrangement links TRBV19 to TRBJ2-5, with D possibly TRBD1 on 6 matching bases. The CDR3 spans 13 residues. In germline, CDR1 is LNHDA, CDR2 SQIVND (reference sequence). Deletions cut 4 bases from V and 5 bases from J, with 11 bases between. The DNA for the CDR3 is TGTGCCAGTAGTAGCAGGGGTAGGGAGACCCAGTACTTC. The encoded protein is CASSSRGRETQYF.

This clone was counted only a few times. This chain joins TRBV18 and TRBJ2-2; no definite D call. CDR3 length equals 13 residues. Looked up from germline, CDR1 is KGHSH and CDR2 is LQKENI. Trimming pared 3 bases from V and 6 bases from J, leaving 8 bases between. The CDR3 loop reads CASSPADPGELFF. The CDR3 region has the DNA TGTGCCAGCTCACCGGCGGATCCCGGGGAGCTGTTTTTT.

This clone occurred a few times. The chain uses TRBV6-4 and TRBJ2-5, with 10 nucleotides matching TRBD1. The CDR3 spans 14 residues. Per the germline V gene, CDR1 is MRHNA and CDR2 is SNTAGT. Germline trimming cut 5 bases from V and 7 bases from J; bases unmatched to any gene: 7. CDR3 protein: CASSKTGGVGTQYF. CDR3 nucleotides: TGTGCCAGCAGTAAGACAGGGGGCGTTGGGACCCAGTACTTC.

This chain joins TRBV10-3 and TRBJ2-1; TRBD2 agrees at 11 bases. With 4 bases clipped from V and 4 bases from J, the junction kept 9 bases outside the gene matches. The CDR3 loop spans 17 amino acids. The germline gives CDR1 ENHRY, CDR2 SYGVKD. This chain's CDR3 is CAISGRAGTSGYNEQFF. The CDR3 DNA sequence: TGTGCCATCAGTGGCAGGGCCGGGACTAGCGGTTACAATGAGCAGTTCTTC.

The genes are TRBV11-2 and TRBJ2-5; 8 positions agree with TRBD2. Trimming cost V 0 bases and J 4 bases; bases outside gene matches: 7. From germline, CDR1 is SGHAT and CDR2 FQNNGV. The CDR3 has 16 residues. CDR3 nucleotides: TGTGCCAGCAGCTTAGAAGGCGGGAGGTCGAGAGAGACCCAGTACTTC. Its translation is CASSLEGGRSRETQYF.